Presented here are 27 T cell receptor beta chains from one specimen sequenced in a study of T cell responses to AZD1222 COVID-19 vaccine. Repertoires were generated with immunoSEQ multiplex PCR, while TCRdb's copy carries only in-frame clones and drops some. The data contain some 150,000 clones, more than 85% of them singletons. The sequenced sample was peripheral blood, obtained on day 0 of AZD1222 vaccination. Receptors originate from an adult in good health.

DNA of the CDR3: TGTGCCAGCAGTTACCGGGACAGCTCCTACAATGAGCAGTTCTTC. Amino acids: CASSYRDSSYNEQFF. The chain links TRBV6-2 or TRBV6-3 to TRBJ2-1, with 7 bases identical to TRBD1. The CDR3 totals 15 residues. The V segment lost 2 bases and the J segment 0 bases; nucleotides outside the gene matches: 1. Germline assignment: CDR1 MNHEY and CDR2 SVGEGT.

The rearrangement joins TRBV25-1 to TRBJ1-1, with TRBD1 identical over 7 bases. This CDR3 spans 15 amino acids. Trimming cost V 2 bases and J 3 bases; bases outside gene matches: 6. The germline CDR1 and CDR2 sequences are MGHDK and SYGVNS. The CDR3 nucleotides read TGTGCCAGCAGTGAAGGGGAACAGGGGTACACTGAAGCTTTCTTT. Protein: CASSEGEQGYTEAFF.

The genes are TRBV9 and TRBJ1-2; TRBD1 matches 9 bases. Germline CDR1 is SGDLS and CDR2 is YYNGEE. J lost 4 bases, V lost 4 bases, and 8 bases had no gene match. This CDR3 is 15 amino acids long. The CDR3 is CASSPYGTGFYGYTF. CDR3 DNA: TGTGCCAGCAGCCCATACGGGACAGGGTTCTATGGCTACACCTTC.

This chain uses TRBV10-2 with TRBJ1-2; D call uncertain. Germline CDR1 and CDR2: WSHSY and SAAADI. The CDR3 runs 14 residues. With 0 bases removed from V and 7 bases from J, the gap between germline ends came to 12 bases. CDR3 loop: CASSESAGGLGYTF. The CDR3 nucleotides are TGCGCCAGCAGTGAGTCGGCTGGAGGACTTGGCTACACCTTC.

This clone occurred once. This chain uses TRBV19 with TRBJ1-5, with a possible D match to TRBD1 (6 bases). The CDR3 totals 15 residues. The germline gives CDR1 LNHDA, CDR2 SQIVND (reference sequence). V lost 3 bases and J 0 bases, leaving 9 bases between the germline ends. The CDR3 sequence: CASSMTDSSNQPQHF. The CDR3 DNA reads as TGTGCCAGTAGTATGACGGACAGTAGCAATCAGCCCCAGCATTTT.

The chain recombines TRBV18 with TRBJ1-5; possibly TRBD1 for D (5 bases). V shed 2 bases and J shed 3 bases, with 8 bases lying between them. This CDR3 is 14 amino acids long. CDR1 and CDR2 from the germline V gene are KGHSH and LQKENI. DNA for the CDR3: TGTGCCAGCTCACCAGGGGGGAACAATCAGCCCCAGCATTTT. Translating gives CASSPGGNNQPQHF.

The chain recombines TRBV19 with TRBJ1-4, with TRBD1 identical over 10 bases. Trimming took 6 bases from V and 5 from J; bases not matched to a gene: 3. This CDR3 is 14 amino acids long. The germline gives CDR1 LNHDA, CDR2 SQIVND (reference sequence). The DNA of the CDR3 is TGTGCCAGTAGACGGACAGGGGGAAATGAAAAACTGTTTTTT. Amino acids: CASRRTGGNEKLFF.

The CDR3 DNA sequence: TGTGCCAGCAGTTCTAGGACACGGAATCAGCCCCAGCATTTT. Protein sequence: CASSSRTRNQPQHF. The chain uses TRBV27 and TRBJ1-5; maybe TRBD1 (5 bases). The V gene lost 4 bases and the J gene lost 4 bases, with 11 bases spanning the gap. The CDR3 spans 14 residues. Germline V lookup: CDR1 MNHEY, CDR2 SMNVEV (reference sequence).

The rearrangement uses TRBV28 and TRBJ2-1; TRBD1 might be the D (5 bases). Trimming took off 6 bases at V and 5 bases at J, with 20 bases between the two ends. Germline V gene sequence: CDR1 MDHEN, CDR2 SYDVKM. This CDR3 comprises 16 residues. The CDR3 loop is CASRKMTAPIHNEQFF. The CDR3 nucleotides read TGTGCCAGCAGAAAGATGACAGCACCTATCCACAATGAGCAGTTCTTC.

This rearrangement joins TRBV30 to TRBJ1-5; 7 nucleotides line up with TRBD1. The CDR3 extends over 15 amino acids. Germline V CDR1 and CDR2: GTSNPN, SVGIG (reference sequence). V shed 2 bases, J shed 4 bases, and the junction held 8 bases outside the gene matches. CDR3 in amino acids: CAWSSVTGLNQPQHF. As DNA, the CDR3 is TGTGCCTGGAGTTCCGTGACAGGGCTAAATCAGCCCCAGCATTTT.

This chain uses TRBV27 with TRBJ2-2; D might be TRBD1 (5 bases). Germline CDR1 and CDR2: MNHEY and SMNVEV (reference sequence). The length of the CDR3 is 13 residues. V dropped 8 bases and J dropped 6 bases, with 13 bases sitting between them. For the CDR3, the DNA is TGTGCCAGCCGTCATGGGGCGGCCGGGGAGCTGTTTTTT. It codes for CASRHGAAGELFF.

This sequence joins TRBV28 and TRBJ2-7, with a possible D match to TRBD2 (6 bases). Germline V gene data show CDR1 as MDHEN and CDR2 as SYDVKM. Trimming pared 6 bases from V and 2 bases from J, leaving 17 bases between. This CDR3 has 15 amino acids. CDR3 bases: TGTGCCAGCAGCACCCCGGGACTCGTCCCCTACGAGCAGTACTTC. This sequence encodes CASSTPGLVPYEQYF.

The rearrangement uses TRBV18 and TRBJ1-1; D gene unclear. In germline, CDR1 is KGHSH, CDR2 LQKENI. The CDR3 length is 13 residues. Trimming removed 0 bases from V and 4 bases from J, with 6 bases in between. The CDR3 DNA reads TGTGCCAGCTCACCACCCCCGGGCACTGAAGCTTTCTTT. As protein: CASSPPPGTEAFF.

The rearrangement joins TRBV4-3 to TRBJ2-6; weak D call: TRBD1 (5 bases). V was clipped by 0 bases and J by 0 bases, with 12 bases between them. The CDR3 contains 18 residues. Germline CDR1 is LGHNA and CDR2 is YSLEER. CDR3 amino acids: CASSQEGQGRSGANVLTF. Written as DNA, the CDR3 is TGCGCCAGCAGCCAAGAAGGCCAGGGCCGCTCTGGGGCCAACGTCCTGACTTTC.

To note about this clone: Other nucleotide sequences in the sample specify the same CDR3. V and J are TRBV9 and TRBJ1-1, with D unclear. From germline, CDR1 is SGDLS and CDR2 YYNGEE. V was cut by 0 bases and J by 0 bases, with 6 bases left in between. This CDR3 contains 14 residues. The CDR3 protein is CASSVEPMNTEAFF. CDR3 nucleotide sequence: TGTGCCAGCAGCGTAGAGCCTATGAACACTGAAGCTTTCTTT.

The V gene is TRBV19, the J gene TRBJ1-1; TRBD1 is a possible D gene (6 bases). The CDR3 spans 15 residues. The germline CDR1 and CDR2 sequences are LNHDA and SQIVND (reference sequence). V shed 1 base and J shed 4 bases, with 13 bases lying between them. In DNA form, the CDR3 reads TGTGCCAGTAGTATAGTGGGGGGCCGTGGCACTGAAGCTTTCTTT. It codes for CASSIVGGRGTEAFF.

J is TRBJ2-7 and V is TRBV20-1; 7 bases are shared with TRBD2. The CDR3 length is 11 residues. The germline CDR1 and CDR2 sequences are DFQATT and SNEGSKA (reference sequence). V gave up 4 bases and J gave up 7 bases; unmatched junction bases: 4. This chain's CDR3 is CSATAGPEQYF. CDR3 bases: TGCAGTGCTACAGCGGGACCTGAGCAGTACTTC.

The V and J genes are TRBV7-8 and TRBJ2-3; possibly TRBD1 or TRBD2 for D (5 bases each). With 1 base removed from V and 4 bases from J, the gap between germline ends came to 15 bases. Germline V gives CDR1 SGHVS, CDR2 FQNEAQ. The CDR3 runs 16 residues. The CDR3 sequence is CASSLGGPRHPDTQYF. The CDR3 nucleotides read TGTGCCAGCAGCTTAGGGGGACCTCGGCACCCAGATACGCAGTATTTT.

The V call is TRBV7-2, the J call TRBJ2-1, with 9 bases fitting TRBD1. The junction had 11 bases not matched to a gene; V was cut back by 4 bases and J by 4 bases. CDR3 length equals 17 residues. CDR1 and CDR2 (germline): SGHTA, FQGNSA. The CDR3 DNA follows: TGTGCCAGCAGCTCCGCTGCCGGGACAGGGCTATACAATGAGCAGTTCTTC. This sequence encodes CASSSAAGTGLYNEQFF.

The V gene is TRBV2, the J gene TRBJ2-3, with 9 bases that match TRBD1. The germline CDR1 and CDR2 sequences are SNHLY and FYNNEI. This CDR3 is 14 amino acids long. The ends lost 7 bases at V and 4 bases at J; junction bases unmatched: 6. The DNA of the CDR3 is TGTGCCAGCACCCTGGGGACAGGGTCAGATACGCAGTATTTT. Its protein is CASTLGTGSDTQYF.

The J gene is TRBJ1-2, the V gene TRBV6-6; D gene unclear. Trimming took 4 bases from V and 6 from J, leaving 15 bases between them. The CDR3 contains 14 residues. Germline CDR1 is MNHNY and CDR2 is SVGAGI (reference sequence). CDR3 residues: CASSSTPTWNGYTF. CDR3 nucleotide sequence: TGTGCCAGCAGTTCAACTCCAACGTGGAATGGCTACACCTTC.

The chain combines TRBV11-2 with TRBJ1-2; TRBD1 aligns across 8 bases. The CDR3 covers 14 residues. The V gene's germline CDR1 is SGHAT and CDR2 FQNNGV. The trim removed 4 bases at V and 2 bases at J, leaving 3 bases unmatched. The CDR3 loop reads CASSWDRRNYGYTF. The CDR3 bases are TGTGCCAGCAGCTGGGACAGGAGGAACTATGGCTACACCTTC.

This chain links TRBV6-5 with TRBJ1-2; 11 bases are a match to TRBD1. The CDR3 has 16 residues. CDR1 MNHEY and CDR2 SVGAGI come from the germline V gene. V lost 2 bases, J lost 2 bases, and 4 bases stayed unmatched. This CDR3 reads CASSYHRDRGNYGYTF. CDR3 DNA: TGTGCCAGCAGTTACCACCGGGACAGGGGGAACTATGGCTACACCTTC.

This clone was counted a few times. The chain uses TRBV2 and TRBJ1-3, with a weak D call TRBD1 (6 bases). CDR1 and CDR2 from the germline V gene are SNHLY and FYNNEI. The CDR3 is 15 residues long. Trimming removed 7 bases at V and 0 bases at J, with 13 bases between. Here the CDR3 DNA reads TGTGCCAGCACTATGGACAGCCCCTCTGGAAACACCATATATTTT. Translation: CASTMDSPSGNTIYF.

In this sample, this clone turned up once. The rearrangement links TRBV7-9 to TRBJ1-4; D unclear. The CDR3 spans 15 residues. Germline CDR1 and CDR2: SEHNR and FQNEAQ (reference sequence). Trimming shortened V by 8 bases and J by 0 bases, and 13 bases separated the two germline ends. The CDR3 coding sequence is TGTGCCAGCTCGTTACAGAGCTCAACTAATGAAAAACTGTTTTTT. This sequence encodes CASSLQSSTNEKLFF.

Regarding this clone: Different DNA sequences within this sample yield the same CDR3. The V and J genes are TRBV5-1 and TRBJ1-1, with D possibly matching TRBD1 (5 bases). V was shortened by 0 bases and J by 0 bases, with 6 bases between the two germline ends. CDR3 size: 14 residues. Looked up from germline, CDR1 is SGHRS and CDR2 is YFSETQ. The CDR3 region has the DNA TGCGCCAGCAGCTTGGGACAGATGAACACTGAAGCTTTCTTT. Amino acids: CASSLGQMNTEAFF.

This chain connects TRBV18 to TRBJ2-6; weak D call: TRBD1 (6 bases). Trimming took off 2 bases at V and 3 bases at J, with 14 bases between the two ends. Germline V gene data show CDR1 as KGHSH and CDR2 as LQKENI. CDR3 length: 17 residues. CDR3 in amino acids: CASSPAVGADGANVLTF. The CDR3, as DNA: TGTGCCAGCTCACCAGCGGTGGGGGCGGATGGGGCCAACGTCCTGACTTTC.